This TCR beta chain was documented in a study of T-cell memory formation after mild COVID-19. Barcoded TCR alpha and TCR beta cDNA libraries with UMIs came from 5'RACE using constant-segment primers. A single record per CDR3 protein comes from TCRdb applying MiXCR to the 5' RACE reads. The sample has roughly 310,000 distinct CDR3 sequences; around a sixth are singletons. The CDR3 has 15 amino acids. The V gene's germline CDR1 is MNHNY and CDR2 SVGAGI (reference sequence). Losses at the gene ends were 9 bases for V and 7 bases for J; bases not matched to a gene: 14. This clonotype came up a few times. The clonotype comes from a man aged 18-30 years who had mild COVID-19 (a few samples of this study predate the infection). Cell type and time point are not known. The gene calls are TRBV6-6 and TRBJ2-3; 9 bases align to TRBD2. The sequenced material came from PBMCs or a T cell subset sorted from them (not recorded which). The CDR3 is CASRPGRGGQYTQYF. In DNA form, the CDR3 reads TGTGCCAGTCGCCCTGGGCGGGGGGGCCAATATACGCAGTATTTT.